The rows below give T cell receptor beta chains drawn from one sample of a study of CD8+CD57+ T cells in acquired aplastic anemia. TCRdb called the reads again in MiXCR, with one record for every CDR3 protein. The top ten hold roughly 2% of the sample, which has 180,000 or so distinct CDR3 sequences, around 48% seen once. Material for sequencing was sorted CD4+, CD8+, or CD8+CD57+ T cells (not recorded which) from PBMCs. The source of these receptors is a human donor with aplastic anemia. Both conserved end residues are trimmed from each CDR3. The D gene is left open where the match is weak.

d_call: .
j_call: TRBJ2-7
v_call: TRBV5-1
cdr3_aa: ASSLGHDYEQY

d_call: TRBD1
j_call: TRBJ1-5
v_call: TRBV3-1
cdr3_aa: ASSMGQLSNQPQH

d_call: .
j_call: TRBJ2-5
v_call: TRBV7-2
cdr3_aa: ASSSSGTAHETQY

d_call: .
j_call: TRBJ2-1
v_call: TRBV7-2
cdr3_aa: ASSQTTLNEQF

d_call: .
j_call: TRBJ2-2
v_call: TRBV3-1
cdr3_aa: ASSQAQLNTGELF

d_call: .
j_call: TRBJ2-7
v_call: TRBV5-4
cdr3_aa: ASSLRSEQY

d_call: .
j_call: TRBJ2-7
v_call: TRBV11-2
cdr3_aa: ASTHHPGSGSYEQY

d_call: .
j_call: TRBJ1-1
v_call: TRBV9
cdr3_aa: ASSARVGSNTEAF

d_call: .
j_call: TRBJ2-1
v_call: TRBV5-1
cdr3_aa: ASSPGAGLYNEQF

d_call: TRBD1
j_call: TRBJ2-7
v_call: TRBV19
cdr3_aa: ASSEQGFEQY

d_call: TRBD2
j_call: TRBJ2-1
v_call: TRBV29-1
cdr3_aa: SARTLAGFNEQF

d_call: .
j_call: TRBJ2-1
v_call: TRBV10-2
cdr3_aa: ASSESVGGEQF

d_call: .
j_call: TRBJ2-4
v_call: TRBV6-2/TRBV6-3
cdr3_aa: ASSSRPAFVGDRAKNIQY

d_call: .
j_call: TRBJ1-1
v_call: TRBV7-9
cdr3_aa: ASSSTVDTEAF

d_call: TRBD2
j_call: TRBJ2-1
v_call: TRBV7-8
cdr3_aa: ASVLAGHYNEQF

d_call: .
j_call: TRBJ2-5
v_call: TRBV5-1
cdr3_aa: ASSLSVGETQY

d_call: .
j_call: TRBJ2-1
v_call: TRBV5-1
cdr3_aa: ASSGNRYSYNEQF

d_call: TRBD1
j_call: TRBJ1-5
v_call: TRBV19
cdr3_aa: ASSIATGEDQPQH

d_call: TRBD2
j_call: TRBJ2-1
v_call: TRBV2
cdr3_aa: ASKLAGGLNNEQF

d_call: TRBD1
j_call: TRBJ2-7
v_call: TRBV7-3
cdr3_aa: ASSSKRDRYYEQY

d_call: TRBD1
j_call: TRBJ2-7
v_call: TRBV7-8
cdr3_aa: ASSLAGTGSTY

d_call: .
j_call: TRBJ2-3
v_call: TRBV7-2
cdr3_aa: ASSLVAGLADTQY